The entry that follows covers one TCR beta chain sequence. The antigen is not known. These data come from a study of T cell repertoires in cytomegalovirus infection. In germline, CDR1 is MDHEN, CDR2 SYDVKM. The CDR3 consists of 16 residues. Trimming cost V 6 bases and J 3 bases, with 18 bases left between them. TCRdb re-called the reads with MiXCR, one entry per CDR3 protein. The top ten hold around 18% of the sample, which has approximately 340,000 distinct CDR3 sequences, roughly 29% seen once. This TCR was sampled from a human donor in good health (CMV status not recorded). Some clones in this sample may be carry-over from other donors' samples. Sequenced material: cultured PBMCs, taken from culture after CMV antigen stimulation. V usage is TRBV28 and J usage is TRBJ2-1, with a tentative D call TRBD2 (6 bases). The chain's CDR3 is CASSPPNSGLYNEQFF. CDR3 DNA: TGTGCCAGCAGCCCTCCGAATAGCGGCCTCTACAATGAGCAGTTCTTC.